The rows below give T cell receptor beta chains drawn from one sample of a study of technical replicates of blood from four donors. Assay used: immunoSEQ multiplex PCR; TCRdb lists only in-frame clones, some missing. The sample has 65,000 to 85,000 clones; about 93% are singletons. The sequencing input was T cells isolated from PBMCs. These receptors originate from a human donor in good health. Each CDR3 is given with its conserved first and last residue. The D gene is left open where the match is weak. The size of a clone is reported for some rows only, either as once, few or many, or as a class for expanded clones.

. TRBJ2-1 TRBV7-9 . CASSLLASGEQFF TGTGCCAGCAGCTTACTAGCGAGCGGTGAGCAGTTCTTC
. TRBJ2-7 TRBV11-2 . CASSLGRPEQYF TGTGCCAGCAGCTTAGGGCGGCCCGAGCAGTACTTC
. TRBJ1-1 TRBV27 . CASSFSPGARTEAFF TGTGCCAGCAGTTTTTCCCCAGGGGCCCGGACTGAAGCTTTCTTT
. TRBJ1-3 TRBV11-1 . CASSFLGETGNTIYF TGTGCCAGCAGCTTCCTCGGGGAAACCGGAAACACCATATATTTT
. TRBJ1-2 TRBV6-6 . CASSYVAGYGYTF TGTGCCAGCAGTTACGTGGCGGGGTATGGCTACACCTTC
. TRBJ2-3 TRBV15 TRBD1 CATSRSGQGADTQYF TGTGCCACCAGCAGATCGGGACAGGGAGCAGATACGCAGTATTTT
. TRBJ1-3 TRBV2 . CASFERGSGNTIYF TGTGCCAGCTTTGAGAGAGGGTCCGGAAACACCATATATTTT
few TRBJ1-1 TRBV5-1 . CASSLLGGGSLNTEAFF TGCGCCAGCAGCTTGTTAGGTGGGGGGAGTTTGAACACTGAAGCTTTCTTT
. TRBJ1-2 TRBV6-1 TRBD1 CASSAGQGASGYTF TGTGCCAGCAGCGCGGGACAGGGGGCGAGTGGCTACACCTTC
. TRBJ1-4 TRBV19 . CASSTGATNEKLFF TGTGCCAGTAGTACAGGGGCGACTAATGAAAAACTGTTTTTT
. TRBJ2-5 TRBV7-6 TRBD2 CASSRRTREGETQYF TGTGCCAGCAGCCGACGGACTAGGGAGGGAGAGACCCAGTACTTC
. TRBJ1-2 TRBV5-8 TRBD1 CASSFRDRGRKSNGYTF TGTGCCAGCAGCTTCCGGGACAGGGGGCGGAAGAGCAACGGCTACACCTTC
. TRBJ2-7 TRBV27 . CASSLSPSSYEQYF TGTGCCAGCAGTTTATCACCGAGCTCCTACGAGCAGTACTTC
. TRBJ2-3 TRBV27 . CASSKAGASTDTQYF TGTGCCAGCAGCAAGGCAGGGGCTAGCACAGATACGCAGTATTTT
. TRBJ2-3 TRBV5-4 TRBD2 CASSLGLAGHTDTQYF TGTGCCAGCAGCTTGGGACTAGCGGGACACACAGATACGCAGTATTTT
. TRBJ2-5 TRBV5-1 TRBD2 CASSRTSQETQYF TGCGCCAGCAGCCGGACTAGCCAAGAGACCCAGTACTTC
few TRBJ2-1 TRBV28 . CASSLTSGSYNEQFF TGTGCCAGCAGTTTGACCTCGGGATCATACAATGAGCAGTTCTTC
. TRBJ2-7 TRBV14 . CASSQGLAYEQYF TGTGCCAGCAGCCAAGGGCTAGCCTACGAGCAGTACTTC
. TRBJ2-7 TRBV19 TRBD2 CASSLGLEVGEQYF TGTGCCAGTAGTTTGGGACTAGAAGTAGGAGAGCAGTACTTC
. TRBJ1-4 TRBV7-6 TRBD1 CASSLGQGTTNEKLFF TGTGCCAGCAGCCTTGGACAGGGGACTACTAATGAAAAACTGTTTTTT
once TRBJ1-5 TRBV19 . CASSMGQGNQPQHF TGTGCCAGTAGTATGGGGCAAGGCAATCAGCCCCAGCATTTT
. TRBJ2-7 TRBV27 . CASSPPYSYEQYF TGTGCCAGCAGCCCCCCGTACTCCTACGAGCAGTACTTC
. TRBJ1-1 TRBV29-1 . CSVRRGGETEAFF TGCAGCGTCAGAAGAGGAGGGGAGACTGAAGCTTTCTTT
. TRBJ2-1 TRBV9 . CASTRTSSYNEQFF TGTGCCAGCACTAGGACAAGCTCCTACAATGAGCAGTTCTTC
. TRBJ2-4 TRBV19 TRBD1 CASSTRTGNIQYF TGTGCCAGTAGTACCCGGACAGGAAACATTCAGTACTTC
. TRBJ1-5 TRBV11-2 . CASSLTGNSNQPQHF TGTGCCAGCAGTTTGACAGGCAATAGCAATCAGCCCCAGCATTTT
once TRBJ2-7 TRBV5-4 TRBD2 CASSAGREVDEQYF TGTGCCAGCAGCGCCGGGCGGGAGGTAGACGAGCAGTACTTC
. TRBJ2-3 TRBV19 TRBD2 CASLKRAGGTTDTQYF TGTGCCAGTTTAAAGAGGGCGGGAGGGACGACAGATACGCAGTATTTT
. TRBJ2-1 TRBV11-1 . CASSLAGVTDEQFF TGTGCCAGCAGCTTAGCCGGGGTAACTGATGAGCAGTTCTTC
. TRBJ1-2 TRBV7-9 TRBD1 CASSARQGATINYGYTF TGTGCCAGCAGCGCTAGACAGGGGGCGACAATTAACTATGGCTACACCTTC
. TRBJ2-3 TRBV6-1 . CASSEAFRVLADTQYF TGTGCCAGCAGTGAAGCCTTCCGGGTACTGGCAGATACGCAGTATTTT
. TRBJ2-1 TRBV7-6 TRBD2 CASSLLLISGSGNEQFF TGTGCCAGCAGCTTACTTTTGATTAGCGGGAGTGGAAATGAGCAGTTCTTC
. TRBJ2-1 TRBV6-1 TRBD2 CASSEYFWGRASGSYNEQFF TGTGCCAGCAGTGAATATTTTTGGGGGAGGGCCAGTGGATCCTACAATGAGCAGTTCTTC
. TRBJ2-1 TRBV7-3 TRBD2 CASSPTLAGAYNEQFF TGTGCCAGCAGCCCAACCCTAGCGGGCGCTTACAATGAGCAGTTCTTC
. TRBJ2-3 TRBV6-6 TRBD2 CASSSPGTSGKDTQYF TGTGCCAGCAGTTCCCCGGGCACTAGCGGGAAGGATACGCAGTATTTT
. TRBJ2-1 TRBV6-5 TRBD2 CASSWLAGGRGNEQFF TGTGCCAGCAGTTGGTTAGCGGGAGGAAGGGGCAATGAGCAGTTCTTC
. TRBJ2-3 TRBV6-1 TRBD2 CASSEAAGLSDTQYF TGTGCCAGCAGTGAAGCAGCGGGACTCTCGGATACGCAGTATTTT
. TRBJ1-1 TRBV7-2 . CASSSSEAFF TGTGCCAGCAGCTCGAGTGAAGCTTTCTTT
. TRBJ1-5 TRBV4-1 TRBD1 CASSQVPGTAYSNQPQHF TGCGCCAGCAGCCAAGTCCCCGGGACAGCTTATAGCAATCAGCCCCAGCATTTT
few TRBJ2-7 TRBV28 TRBD2 CASRDRGGSYEQYF TGTGCCAGCAGAGACCGGGGGGGATCCTACGAGCAGTACTTC
. TRBJ2-7 TRBV19 . CASSLRQPYEQYF TGTGCCAGTAGTTTACGACAGCCCTACGAGCAGTACTTC
. TRBJ1-5 TRBV6-1 . CASSGQSNQPQHF TGTGCCAGCAGTGGACAGTCCAATCAGCCCCAGCATTTT
few TRBJ2-3 TRBV29-1 TRBD1 CSVADRGTDTQYF TGCAGCGTTGCCGACAGGGGAACAGATACGCAGTATTTT
. TRBJ2-2 TRBV30 TRBD2 CAWLTGGNTGELFF TGTGCCTGGTTAACGGGAGGGAACACCGGGGAGCTGTTTTTT
few TRBJ1-5 TRBV7-9 . CASSLSGDNQPQHF TGTGCCAGCAGCTTATCAGGGGACAATCAGCCCCAGCATTTT
. TRBJ2-3 TRBV4-1 . CASSIRIRGTDTQYF TGCGCCAGCAGCATCAGAATCCGGGGCACAGATACGCAGTATTTT
once TRBJ2-3 TRBV30 . CAWSSVGHTDTQYF TGTGCCTGGAGTAGTGTGGGGCACACAGATACGCAGTATTTT
. TRBJ2-3 TRBV29-1 TRBD2 CSVSTSGSIPDTQYF TGCAGCGTATCGACTAGCGGGAGTATTCCAGATACGCAGTATTTT
. TRBJ2-7 TRBV6-1 TRBD1 CASNRDSNYEQYF TGTGCCAGCAACCGGGACAGTAATTACGAGCAGTACTTC
. TRBJ2-7 TRBV27 . CASSPVWGDYEQYF TGTGCCAGCAGCCCGGTTTGGGGAGACTACGAGCAGTACTTC